The clone carrying this T cell receptor beta chain was detected ten times or more. This sample was taken from a study of neurological immune-mediated disorders. Study in general: Within the group of 34 multiple sclerosis patients, approximately 31 were relapsing-remitting, while 3 were secondary progressive.

The cDNA was generated through 5'RACE incorporating 10-nucleotide random UMIs. Via MiXCR, TCRdb re-called the 5' RACE reads, giving one row per CDR3 protein. The data show over 60,000 distinct CDR3 sequences, around 4.8% seen once. Germline trimming cut 4 bases from V and 0 bases from J; bases unmatched to any gene: 11. CDR3 size: 18 residues. Germline values: CDR1 DFQATT, CDR2 SNEGSKA (reference sequence). This clonotype was sampled from a woman aged 45 to 65 with multiple sclerosis. The sequenced sample consisted of PBMCs. V usage is TRBV20-1 and J usage is TRBJ2-5; 13 bases are a match to TRBD2. This CDR3 reads CSAKIPGLAGPYQETQYF. The CDR3 bases are TGCAGTGCTAAAATTCCGGGACTAGCGGGGCCGTACCAAGAGACCCAGTACTTC.